The 5 T cell receptor delta chains below all came from one sample that was sequenced in a study of γδ T cells in repeated Plasmodium falciparum infection. Bulk repertoires came from Vgamma9/Vdelta2+ or Vdelta2-negative gammadelta T cells flow-sorted from PBMC. With CATT, TCRdb re-called clones from the multiplex PCR reads. Of some 100,000 delta-chain clones detected, under 1.5% appear once; the ten largest clones hold just under 9%. Source material: gamma-delta T cells from blood. The receptors originated from a pool of human donors (malaria-infected and uninfected, not separated).

In this sample, this clone turned up a few times. This DNA translates differently at residue 5 from the TCRdb protein, which is that of a much larger clone; a read error is likely, and the protein shown is the DNA's own translation. The V and J genes are TRDV1 and TRDJ1; 9 bases align to TRDD3. Germline loops: CDR1 TSWWSYY, CDR2 QGS. The junction had 23 bases not matched to a gene; V was cut back by 5 bases and J by 4 bases. This CDR3 region has 20 residues. CDR3 nucleotide sequence: TGTGCTCTTGGGAAAGGAGCGCCTTTACGTCCGGGGGATACAGTCGATAAACTCATCTTT. Its protein product is CALGKGAPLRPGDTVDKLIF.

In its sample, this clone was seen a few times. Only one base separates this from a far larger clonotype, so it likely reflects a read error. This CDR3 is also generated by other DNA sequences in the sample. The chain couples TRDV1 to TRDJ1, with a possible D match to TRDD2 (6 bases). Germline CDR1 reads TSWWSYY; CDR2 reads QGS. CDR3 length: 18 amino acids. CDR3 in DNA: TGTGCTCTTGGGGGAGGATATATTGGTGGGTCCTACACCGATAAACTCATCTTC. Translation: CALGGGYIGGSYTDKLIF.

This clone was counted at least ten times. One base away lies a much larger clone, so this may be a sequencing read error. This specimen includes other DNA sequences encoding the same CDR3. The rearrangement joins TRDV2 to TRDJ1; perhaps TRDD2 as D (8 bases). The CDR3 runs to 27 residues. Between the trimmed V and J ends, which lost 0 bases and 5 bases, there was a span of 51 bases. Germline CDR1 is GEAIGNYY and CDR2 is EKD. DNA of the CDR3: TGTGCCTGTGACACCAAACTTCCTACAAGTACTGGGGAACTTCCCCCCTCCTGCGATAAAGCCACTGATAAACTCATCTTT. Protein: CACDTKLPTSTGELPPSCDKATDKLIF.

This clone has at least ten counts. V is TRDV1 and J is TRDJ1, with unresolved D. With 1 base removed from V and 0 bases from J, the gap between germline ends came to 9 bases. Germline CDR1 reads TSWWSYY; CDR2 reads QGS. The CDR3 runs to 15 residues. This CDR3 is CALGEPLCDTDKLIF. For the CDR3, the DNA is TGTGCTCTTGGGGAACCCCTTTGCGACACCGATAAACTCATCTTT.

This clone was counted many times. This rearrangement joins TRDV1 to TRDJ1, with a possible D match to TRDD3 (8 bases). No J gene was available from TCRdb, and it was assigned here by a germline match of the DNA. CDR1 is TSWWSYY and CDR2 is QGS in the germline V gene. This CDR3 comprises 23 residues. Between the trimmed V and J ends, which lost 0 bases and 0 bases, there was a span of 32 bases. CDR3 loop: CALGELPYSYSKHWGSYTDKLIF. The CDR3 coding sequence is TGTGCTCTTGGGGAACTTCCCTATTCCTACTCAAAGCACTGGGGGTCTTACACCGATAAACTCATCTTT.